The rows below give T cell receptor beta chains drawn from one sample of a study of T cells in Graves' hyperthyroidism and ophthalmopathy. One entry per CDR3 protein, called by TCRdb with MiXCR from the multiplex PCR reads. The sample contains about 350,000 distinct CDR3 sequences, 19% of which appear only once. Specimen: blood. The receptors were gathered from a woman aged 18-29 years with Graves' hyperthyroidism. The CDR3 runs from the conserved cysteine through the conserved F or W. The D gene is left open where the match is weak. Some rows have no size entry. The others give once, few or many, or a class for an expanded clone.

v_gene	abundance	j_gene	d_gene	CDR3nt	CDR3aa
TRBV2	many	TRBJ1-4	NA	TGTGCCAGCAGTCCGGGCCCCCTCCCGGGAAAACTGTTTTTT	CASSPGPLPGKLFF
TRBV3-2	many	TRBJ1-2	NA	TGTGCCAGCAGCCAACTTCCACAGGGGGACAACTATGGCTACACCTTC	CASSQLPQGDNYGYTF
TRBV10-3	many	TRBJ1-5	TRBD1	TGTGCCATCAGTGAGCGCCAGGGGGCTTTGGAGCCCCAGCATTTT	CAISERQGALEPQHF
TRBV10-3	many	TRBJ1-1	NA	TGTGCCATCAGTGAGTCCCTACAGGGCCGAAGGACTGAAGCTTTCTTT	CAISESLQGRRTEAFF
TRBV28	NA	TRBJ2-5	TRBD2	TGTGCCAGCAGTTTCGGGGGGATGAGTTTGGCCCAGTACTTC	CASSFGGMSLAQYF
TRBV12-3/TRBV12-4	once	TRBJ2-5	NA	TGTGCCAGCAGTTTAGGTTGGGTTGGGCTGGGAGAGACCCAGTACTTC	CASSLGWVGLGETQYF
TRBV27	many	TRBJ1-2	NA	TGTGCCAGCAGGGACGTCGGGGGGCATGGCTACACCTTC	CASRDVGGHGYTF
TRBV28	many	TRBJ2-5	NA	TGTGCCAGCAGTTTGATCGGGGACCAAGAGACCCAGTACTTC	CASSLIGDQETQYF
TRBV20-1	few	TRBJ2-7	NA	TGCAGTGCTAGATCCGAGGTGGGCGGCTCCTACGAGCAGTACTTC	CSARSEVGGSYEQYF
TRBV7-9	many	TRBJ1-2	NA	TGTGCCAGCAGCCTAGGGGAGGGAGATGGCTACACCTTC	CASSLGEGDGYTF
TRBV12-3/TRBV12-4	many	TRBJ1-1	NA	TGTGCCAGCAGCCTCGCGCAGGAAAATGAAGCTTTCTTT	CASSLAQENEAFF
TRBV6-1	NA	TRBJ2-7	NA	TGTGCCAGCAGTCCCGACAGCTTCTACGAGCAGTACTTC	CASSPDSFYEQYF
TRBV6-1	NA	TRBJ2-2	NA	TGTGCCAGCAGCCTCTACAGTTTCGCGAACACCGGGGAGCTGTTTTTT	CASSLYSFANTGELFF
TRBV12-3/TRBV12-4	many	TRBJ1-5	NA	TGTGCCAGCAGTGCAATGGGGCAGGGCAATCAGCCCCAGCATTTT	CASSAMGQGNQPQHF
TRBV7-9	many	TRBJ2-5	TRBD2	TGTGCCAGCAGCTCACTAGCGGGGATCGAGACCCAGTACTTC	CASSSLAGIETQYF
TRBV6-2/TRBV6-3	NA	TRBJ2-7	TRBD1	TGTGCCAGCACCCGGGACAGAACCTACGAGCAGTACTTC	CASTRDRTYEQYF